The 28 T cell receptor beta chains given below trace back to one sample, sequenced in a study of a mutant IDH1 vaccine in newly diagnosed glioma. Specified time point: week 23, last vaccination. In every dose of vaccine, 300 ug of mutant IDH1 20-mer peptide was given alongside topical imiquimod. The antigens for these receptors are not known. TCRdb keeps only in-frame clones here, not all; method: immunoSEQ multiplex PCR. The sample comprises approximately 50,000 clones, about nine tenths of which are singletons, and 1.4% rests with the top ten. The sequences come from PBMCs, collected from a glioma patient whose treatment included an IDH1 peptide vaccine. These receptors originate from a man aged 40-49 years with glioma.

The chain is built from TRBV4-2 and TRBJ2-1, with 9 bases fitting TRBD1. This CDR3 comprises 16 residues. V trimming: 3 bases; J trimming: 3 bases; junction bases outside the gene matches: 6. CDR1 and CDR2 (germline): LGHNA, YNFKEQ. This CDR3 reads CASSQGDRGGYNEQFF. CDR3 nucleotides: TGTGCCAGCAGCCAGGGCGACAGGGGGGGCTACAATGAGCAGTTCTTC.

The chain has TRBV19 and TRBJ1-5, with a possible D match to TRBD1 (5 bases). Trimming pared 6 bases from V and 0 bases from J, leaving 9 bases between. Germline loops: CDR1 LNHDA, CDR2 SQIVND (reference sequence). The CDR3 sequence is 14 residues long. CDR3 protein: CASRGTLSNQPQHF. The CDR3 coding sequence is TGTGCCAGTAGGGGGACTCTTAGCAATCAGCCCCAGCATTTT.

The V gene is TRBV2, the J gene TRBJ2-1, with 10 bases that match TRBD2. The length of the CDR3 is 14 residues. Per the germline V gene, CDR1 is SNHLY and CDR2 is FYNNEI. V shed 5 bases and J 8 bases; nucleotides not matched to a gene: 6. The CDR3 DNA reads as TGTGCCAGCAGTCCACTAGCGGGATTGGATGAGCAGTTCTTC. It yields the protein CASSPLAGLDEQFF.

CDR3 DNA sequence: TGTGCCAGCAGCGCCCTCGGAAGGTTTATGAACACCATATATTTT. It is translated as CASSALGRFMNTIYF. V gene TRBV11-1 combines with J gene TRBJ1-3; D unclear. V lost 5 bases and J lost 7, with 18 bases in between. The CDR3 runs 15 residues. Germline lookup yields CDR1 SGHAT and CDR2 FQDESV (reference sequence). Drawing the rest from reference TRBV11-1 and TRBJ1-3, the complete variable domain is EAEVAQSPRYKITEKSQAVAFWCDPISGHATLYWYRQILGQGPELLVQFQDESVVDDSQLPKDRFSAERLKGVDSTLKIQPAELGDSAMYLCASSALGRFMNTIYFGEGSWLTVV.

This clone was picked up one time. Here the CDR3 DNA reads TGTGCCAGCAGCTCCAGGAGGGCTCCCTACAATGAGCAGTTCTTC. It encodes CASSSRRAPYNEQFF. V and J are TRBV7-9 and TRBJ2-1; D may be TRBD2 (6 bases). This CDR3 spans 15 amino acids. CDR1 and CDR2 (germline): SEHNR, FQNEAQ (reference sequence). V lost 4 bases, J lost 2 bases, and 12 bases lay in between.

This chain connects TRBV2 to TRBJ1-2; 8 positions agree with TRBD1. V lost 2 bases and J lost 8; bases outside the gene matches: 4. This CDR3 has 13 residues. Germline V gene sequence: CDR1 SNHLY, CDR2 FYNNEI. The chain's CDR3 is CASSETGGRGYTF. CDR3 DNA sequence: TGTGCCAGCAGTGAAACAGGGGGAAGAGGCTACACCTTC.

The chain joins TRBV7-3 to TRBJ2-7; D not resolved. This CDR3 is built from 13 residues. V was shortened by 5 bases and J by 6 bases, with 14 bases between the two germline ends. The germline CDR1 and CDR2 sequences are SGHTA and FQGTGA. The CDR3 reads CASSRSDSTEQYF. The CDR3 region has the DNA TGTGCCAGCAGCCGCTCCGATTCGACCGAGCAGTACTTC.

In DNA, the CDR3 is TGTGCCAGTAGTGGGGGACAGACCTACAATGAGCAGTTCTTC. It translates to CASSGGQTYNEQFF. The gene calls are TRBV19 and TRBJ2-1; TRBD1 aligns across 7 bases. CDR3 size: 14 residues. Trimming cost V 5 bases and J 2 bases; bases outside gene matches: 3. Germline lookup yields CDR1 LNHDA and CDR2 SQIVND (reference sequence).

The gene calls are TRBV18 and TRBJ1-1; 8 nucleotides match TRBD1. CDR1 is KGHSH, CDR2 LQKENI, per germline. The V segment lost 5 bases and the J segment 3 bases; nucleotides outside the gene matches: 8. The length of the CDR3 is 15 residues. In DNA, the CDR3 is TGTGCCAGCTCATCGACAGGGGTCCCATACACTGAAGCTTTCTTT. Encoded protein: CASSSTGVPYTEAFF.

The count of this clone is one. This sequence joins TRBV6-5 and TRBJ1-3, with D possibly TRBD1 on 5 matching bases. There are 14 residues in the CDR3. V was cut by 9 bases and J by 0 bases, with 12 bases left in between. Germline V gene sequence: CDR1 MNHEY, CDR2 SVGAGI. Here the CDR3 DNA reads TGTGCCAGTGGGACGATGAGCTCTGGAAACACCATATATTTT. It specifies CASGTMSSGNTIYF.

The chain's CDR3 is CAITAREADGYTF. The CDR3 DNA reads as TGTGCCATCACAGCCCGGGAGGCGGATGGCTACACCTTC. This chain joins TRBV10-3 and TRBJ1-2; D gene unclear. Germline CDR1 is ENHRY and CDR2 is SYGVKD. V shed 7 bases and J shed 6 bases, with 15 bases lying between them. The CDR3 is made up of 13 amino acids.

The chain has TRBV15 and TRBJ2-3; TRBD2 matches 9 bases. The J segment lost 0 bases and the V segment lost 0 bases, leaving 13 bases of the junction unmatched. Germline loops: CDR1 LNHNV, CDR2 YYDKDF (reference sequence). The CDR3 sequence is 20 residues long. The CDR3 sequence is CATSRDQREDYFLSTDTQYF. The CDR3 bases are TGTGCCACCAGCAGAGACCAGCGGGAGGACTATTTCCTTAGCACAGATACGCAGTATTTT.

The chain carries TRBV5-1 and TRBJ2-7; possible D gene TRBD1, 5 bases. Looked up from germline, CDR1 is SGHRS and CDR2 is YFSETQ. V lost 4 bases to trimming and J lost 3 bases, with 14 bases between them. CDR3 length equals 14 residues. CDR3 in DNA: TGCGCCAGCAGCGTGAGTGGGGCCGACTACGAGCAGTACTTC. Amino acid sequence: CASSVSGADYEQYF.

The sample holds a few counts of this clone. In DNA, the CDR3 is TGCGCCAGCAGCTCCGGGTCTTCCAACACTGAAGCTTTCTTT. This codes for CASSSGSSNTEAFF. The V call is TRBV5-1, the J call TRBJ1-1; no clear D. The CDR3 is made up of 14 amino acids. V was pared by 3 bases and J by 2 bases, with 11 bases between. CDR1 and CDR2 from the germline V gene are SGHRS and YFSETQ. Drawing the rest from reference TRBV5-1 and TRBJ1-1, the complete variable domain is KAGVTQTPRYLIKTRGQQVTLSCSPISGHRSVSWYQQTPGQGLQFLFEYFSETQRNKGNFPGRFSGRQFSNSRSEMNVSTLELGDSALYLCASSSGSSNTEAFFGQGTRLTVV.

CDR3 region: CASSLAAAYNEQFF. CDR3 sequence (DNA): TGCGCCAGCAGCTTGGCGGCAGCTTACAATGAGCAGTTCTTC. J is TRBJ2-1 and V is TRBV5-1; D not certain. CDR1 and CDR2 (germline): SGHRS, YFSETQ. The V and J ends lost 0 bases and 4 bases respectively, with 8 bases between them. The CDR3 length is 14 residues.

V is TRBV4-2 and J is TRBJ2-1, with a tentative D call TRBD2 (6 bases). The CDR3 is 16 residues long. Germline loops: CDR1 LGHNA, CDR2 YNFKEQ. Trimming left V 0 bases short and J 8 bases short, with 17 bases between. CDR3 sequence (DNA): TGTGCCAGCAGCCAAGATGGGGCGGGGCGGCGCGATGAGCAGTTCTTC. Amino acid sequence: CASSQDGAGRRDEQFF.

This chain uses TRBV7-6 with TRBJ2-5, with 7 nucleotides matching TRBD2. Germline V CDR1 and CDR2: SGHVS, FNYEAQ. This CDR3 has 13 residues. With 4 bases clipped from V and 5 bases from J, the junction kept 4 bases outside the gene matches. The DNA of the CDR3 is TGTGCCAGCAGCTCGCGGGAGATGGAGACCCAGTACTTC. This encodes CASSSREMETQYF.

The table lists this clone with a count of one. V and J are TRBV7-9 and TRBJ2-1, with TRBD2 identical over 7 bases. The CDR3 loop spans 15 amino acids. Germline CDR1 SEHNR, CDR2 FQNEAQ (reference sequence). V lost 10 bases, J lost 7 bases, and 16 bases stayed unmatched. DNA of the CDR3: TGTGCCATTCCAAGGGTCGCGGGAGTGGGGAATGAGCAGTTCTTC. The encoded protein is CAIPRVAGVGNEQFF.

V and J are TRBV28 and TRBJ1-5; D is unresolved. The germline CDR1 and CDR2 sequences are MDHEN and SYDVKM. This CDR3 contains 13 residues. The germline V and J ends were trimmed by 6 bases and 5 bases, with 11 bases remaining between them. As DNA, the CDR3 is TGTGCCAGCAGGCCGGGGAAGTATCAGCCCCAGCATTTT. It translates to CASRPGKYQPQHF.

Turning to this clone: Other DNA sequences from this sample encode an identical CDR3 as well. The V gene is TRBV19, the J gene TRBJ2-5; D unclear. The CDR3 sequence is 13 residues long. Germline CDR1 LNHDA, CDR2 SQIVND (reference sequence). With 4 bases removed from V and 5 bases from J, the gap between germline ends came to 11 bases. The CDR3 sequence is CASSTHPGETQYF. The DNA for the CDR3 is TGTGCCAGTAGTACCCACCCTGGGGAGACCCAGTACTTC.

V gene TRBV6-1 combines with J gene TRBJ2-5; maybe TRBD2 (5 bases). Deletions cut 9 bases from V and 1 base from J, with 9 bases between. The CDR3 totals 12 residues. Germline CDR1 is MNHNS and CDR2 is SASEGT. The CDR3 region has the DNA TGTGCCAGTTCGGGGATCCAAGAGACCCAGTACTTC. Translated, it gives CASSGIQETQYF.

This CDR3 reads CAISESEVREAFF. Here the CDR3 DNA reads TGTGCCATCAGTGAGTCGGAAGTCAGAGAAGCTTTCTTT. J is TRBJ1-1 and V is TRBV10-3; D not resolved. This CDR3 region has 13 residues. Between the trimmed V and J ends, which lost 0 bases and 8 bases, there was a span of 10 bases. Germline assignment: CDR1 ENHRY and CDR2 SYGVKD.

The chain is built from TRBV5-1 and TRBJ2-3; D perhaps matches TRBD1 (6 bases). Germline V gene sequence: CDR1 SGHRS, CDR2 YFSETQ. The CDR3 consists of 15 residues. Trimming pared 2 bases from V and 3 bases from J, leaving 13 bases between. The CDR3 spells CASSLNGQRTDTQYF. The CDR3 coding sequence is TGCGCCAGCAGCTTAAATGGACAGCGGACAGATACGCAGTATTTT.

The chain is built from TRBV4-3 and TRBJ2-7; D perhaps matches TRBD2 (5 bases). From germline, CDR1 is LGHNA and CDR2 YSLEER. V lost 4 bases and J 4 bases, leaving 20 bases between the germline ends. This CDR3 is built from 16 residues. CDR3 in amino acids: CASSPILSGGPYEQYF. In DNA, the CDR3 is TGCGCCAGCAGCCCCATCCTCAGCGGAGGACCATACGAGCAGTACTTC.

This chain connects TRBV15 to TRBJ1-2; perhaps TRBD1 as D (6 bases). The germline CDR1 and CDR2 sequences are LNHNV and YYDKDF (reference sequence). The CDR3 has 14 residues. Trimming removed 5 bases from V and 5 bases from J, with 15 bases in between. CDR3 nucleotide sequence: TGTGCCACCAGCTCAGGTGGACAGCCGTATGGCTACACCTTC. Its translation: CATSSGGQPYGYTF.

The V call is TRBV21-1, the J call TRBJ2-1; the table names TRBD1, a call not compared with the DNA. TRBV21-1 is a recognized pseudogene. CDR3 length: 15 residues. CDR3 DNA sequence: TGTGCCAGCAGCAACCTAGGGGGCCATGAGAGTGAGCAGTTCTTC. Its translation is CASSNLGGHESEQFF.

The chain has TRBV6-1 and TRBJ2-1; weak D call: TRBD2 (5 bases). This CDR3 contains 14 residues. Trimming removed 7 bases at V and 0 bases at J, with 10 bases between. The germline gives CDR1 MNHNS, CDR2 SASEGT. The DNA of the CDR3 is TGTGCCAGCAAGGACTTTCTCTCCTACAATGAGCAGTTCTTC. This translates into CASKDFLSYNEQFF.

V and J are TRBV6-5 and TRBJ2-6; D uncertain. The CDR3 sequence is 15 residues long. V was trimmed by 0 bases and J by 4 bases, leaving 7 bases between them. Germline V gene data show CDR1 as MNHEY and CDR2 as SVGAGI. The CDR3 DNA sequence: TGTGCCAGCAGTTACTCGTGGGTCGGGGCCAACGTCCTGACTTTC. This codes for CASSYSWVGANVLTF.